The clone carrying this T cell receptor beta chain was counted only a few times. A second 7 to 11 cycle PCR used barcoded and J-beta primers. A template-switch adaptor containing 12 random nucleotides labeled each cDNA molecule. TCRdb reprocessed the 5' RACE reads via MiXCR and lists one record per CDR3 protein. The data hold approximately 1.5 million distinct CDR3 sequences, with approximately 39% observed a single time. V lost 0 bases to trimming and J lost 0 bases, with 7 bases between them. The germline gives CDR1 SGDLS, CDR2 YYNGEE. The CDR3 extends over 15 amino acids. This sample was taken from a study of blood T cells in healthy people across ages.

This receptor was identified in a young woman in good health. The specimen sequenced was blood. The rearrangement joins TRBV9 to TRBJ2-1; D call uncertain. The CDR3 nucleotides read TGTGCCAGCAGCGTAGATAGCCGCTCCTACAATGAGCAGTTCTTC. As protein: CASSVDSRSYNEQFF.